A single TCR beta chain is shown here with its context. Its antigen remains unidentified. Regions amplified from RNA transcripts were the TCR beta CDR3 regions. TCR CDR3 regions were first amplified by RT-PCR with HTBI primers. TCRdb itself ran the multiplex PCR reads through MiXCR, one entry per CDR3 protein. Altogether around 340,000 distinct CDR3 sequences are present, around a sixth being singletons, with the ten largest covering approximately 54%. Uncontrolled infection, other autoimmune disease, pregnancy or lactation excluded patients. The germline V and J ends were trimmed by 0 bases and 3 bases, with 11 bases remaining between them. The CDR3 runs to 15 residues. Germline CDR1 DFQATT, CDR2 SNEGSKA (reference sequence). These data are taken from a study of T cells in Graves' hyperthyroidism and ophthalmopathy. Study observations and caveats: Separation of ophthalmopathy from stable hyperthyroidism was achieved by a 13 V-J model. In blood, most of the thyroid clonotypes expanded above 0.001 were also present.

This sequence originates from a woman in her forties or fifties with Graves' hyperthyroidism. Sequenced input: blood. This rearrangement joins TRBV20-1 to TRBJ2-2, with TRBD2 as a possible D gene (6 bases). The CDR3 region is CSARDPGRYTGELFF. Here the CDR3 DNA reads TGCAGTGCTAGAGATCCGGGGAGGTACACCGGGGAGCTGTTTTTT.